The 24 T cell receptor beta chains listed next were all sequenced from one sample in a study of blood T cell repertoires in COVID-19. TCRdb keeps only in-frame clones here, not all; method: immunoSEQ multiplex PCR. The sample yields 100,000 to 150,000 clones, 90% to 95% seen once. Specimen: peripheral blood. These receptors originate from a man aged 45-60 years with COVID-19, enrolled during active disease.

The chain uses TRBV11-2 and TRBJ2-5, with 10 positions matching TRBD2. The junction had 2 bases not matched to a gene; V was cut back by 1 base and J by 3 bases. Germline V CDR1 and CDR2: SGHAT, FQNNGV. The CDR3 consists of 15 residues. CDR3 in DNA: TGTGCCAGCAGCTTAGTTCTAGCGGGAGAAGAGACCCAGTACTTC. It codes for CASSLVLAGEETQYF.

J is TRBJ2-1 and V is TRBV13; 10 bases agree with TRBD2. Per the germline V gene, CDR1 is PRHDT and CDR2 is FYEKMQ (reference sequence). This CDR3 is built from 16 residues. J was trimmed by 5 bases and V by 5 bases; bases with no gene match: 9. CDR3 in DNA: TGTGCCAGCAGCCCACGGACTAGCGGACGCGACAATGAGCAGTTCTTC. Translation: CASSPRTSGRDNEQFF. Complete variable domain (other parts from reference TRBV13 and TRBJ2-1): AAGVIQSPRHLIKEKRETATLKCYPIPRHDTVYWYQQGPGQDPQFLISFYEKMQSDKGSIPDRFSAQQFSDYHSELNMSSLELGDSALYFCASSPRTSGRDNEQFFGPGTRLTVL.

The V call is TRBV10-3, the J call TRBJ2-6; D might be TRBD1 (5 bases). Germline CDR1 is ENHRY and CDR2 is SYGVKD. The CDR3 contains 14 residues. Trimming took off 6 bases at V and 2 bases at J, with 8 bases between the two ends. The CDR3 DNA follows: TGTGCCATCAGAGGGGATCCTGGGGCCAACGTCCTGACTTTC. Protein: CAIRGDPGANVLTF.

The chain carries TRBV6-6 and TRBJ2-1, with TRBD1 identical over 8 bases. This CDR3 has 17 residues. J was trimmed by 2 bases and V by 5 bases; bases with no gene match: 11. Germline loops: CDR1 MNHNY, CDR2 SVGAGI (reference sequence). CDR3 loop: CASSPGQGTRTYNEQFF. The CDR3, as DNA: TGTGCCAGCAGTCCCGGACAGGGTACTAGGACCTACAATGAGCAGTTCTTC.

CDR3 nucleotide sequence: TGTGCCAGCTCCCGGTCAGGGGATTCGCCCGGGGAGCTGTTTTTT. This sequence encodes CASSRSGDSPGELFF. The gene calls are TRBV18 and TRBJ2-2; D perhaps matches TRBD1 (6 bases). The V and J ends lost 6 bases and 6 bases respectively, with 17 bases between them. Per the germline V gene, CDR1 is KGHSH and CDR2 is LQKENI. The CDR3 length is 15 residues. Based on the CDR3 plus reference TRBV18 and TRBJ2-2, the full variable domain is NAGVMQNPRHLVRRRGQEARLRCSPMKGHSHVYWYRQLPEEGLKFMVYLQKENIIDESGMPKERFSAEFPKEGPSILRIQQVVRGDSAAYFCASSRSGDSPGELFFGEGSRLTVL.

DNA of the CDR3: TGCAGTGCCCCCCAGGGGCGGGCAGCTTTCTTT. It is translated as CSAPQGRAAFF. The chain has TRBV20-1 and TRBJ1-1; tentative D call: TRBD1 (6 bases). The germline CDR1 and CDR2 sequences are DFQATT and SNEGSKA (reference sequence). V was pared by 6 bases and J by 10 bases, with 15 bases between. The CDR3 is 11 amino acids.

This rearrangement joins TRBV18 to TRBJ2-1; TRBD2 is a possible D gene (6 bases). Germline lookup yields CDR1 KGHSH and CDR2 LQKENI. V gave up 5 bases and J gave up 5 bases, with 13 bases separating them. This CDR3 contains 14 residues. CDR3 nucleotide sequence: TGTGCCAGCTCAGTCGGTAGCGGCGACAATGAGCAGTTCTTC. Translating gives CASSVGSGDNEQFF.

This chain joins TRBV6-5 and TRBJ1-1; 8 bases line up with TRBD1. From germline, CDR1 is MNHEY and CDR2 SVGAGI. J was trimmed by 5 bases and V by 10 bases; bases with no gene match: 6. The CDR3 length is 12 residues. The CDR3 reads CATDRDRTEAFF. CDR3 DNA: TGTGCCACGGACCGGGACAGGACTGAAGCTTTCTTT.

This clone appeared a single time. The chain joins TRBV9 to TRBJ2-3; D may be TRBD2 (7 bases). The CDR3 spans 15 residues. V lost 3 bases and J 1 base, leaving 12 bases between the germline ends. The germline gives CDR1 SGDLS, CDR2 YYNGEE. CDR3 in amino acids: CASSAEGGRTDTQYF. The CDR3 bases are TGTGCCAGCAGCGCGGAGGGGGGGCGCACAGATACGCAGTATTTT.

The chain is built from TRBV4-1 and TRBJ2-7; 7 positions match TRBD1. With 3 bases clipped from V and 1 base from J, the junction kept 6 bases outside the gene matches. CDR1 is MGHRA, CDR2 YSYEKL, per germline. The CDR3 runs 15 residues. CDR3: CASSQPGQSSYEQYF. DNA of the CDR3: TGCGCCAGCAGCCAGCCGGGACAGTCTTCCTACGAGCAGTACTTC.

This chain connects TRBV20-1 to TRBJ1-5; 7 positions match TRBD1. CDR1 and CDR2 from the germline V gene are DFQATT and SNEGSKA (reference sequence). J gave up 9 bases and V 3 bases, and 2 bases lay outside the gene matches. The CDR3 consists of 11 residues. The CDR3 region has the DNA TGCAGTGCTAGCCACAGGGGGCCCCAGCATTTT. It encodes CSASHRGPQHF.

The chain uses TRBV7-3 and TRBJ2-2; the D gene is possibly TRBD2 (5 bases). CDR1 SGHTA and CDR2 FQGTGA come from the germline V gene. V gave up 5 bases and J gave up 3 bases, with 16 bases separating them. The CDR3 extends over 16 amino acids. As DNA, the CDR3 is TGTGCCAGCAGCCAAGGGTCGGGGTATTACACCGGGGAGCTGTTTTTT. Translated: CASSQGSGYYTGELFF.

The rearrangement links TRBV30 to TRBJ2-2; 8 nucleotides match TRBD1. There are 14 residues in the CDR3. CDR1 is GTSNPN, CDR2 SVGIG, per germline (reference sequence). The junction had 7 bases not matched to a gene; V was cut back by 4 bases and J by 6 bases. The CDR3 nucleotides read TGTGCCTGGAAGTGGACAGGGTTCGCCGGGGAGCTGTTTTTT. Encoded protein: CAWKWTGFAGELFF.

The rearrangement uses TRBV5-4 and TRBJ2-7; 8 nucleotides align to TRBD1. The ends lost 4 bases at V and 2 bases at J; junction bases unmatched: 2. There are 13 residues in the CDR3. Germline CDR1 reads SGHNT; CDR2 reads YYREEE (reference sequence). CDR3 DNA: TGTGCCAGCAGCAAGGGACAGGCCTACGAGCAGTACTTC. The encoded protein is CASSKGQAYEQYF.

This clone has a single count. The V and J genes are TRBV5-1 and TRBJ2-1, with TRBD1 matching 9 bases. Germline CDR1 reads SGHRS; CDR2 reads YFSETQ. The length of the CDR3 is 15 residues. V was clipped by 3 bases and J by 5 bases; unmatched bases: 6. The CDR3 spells CASSSGDRDHNEQFF. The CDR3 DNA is TGCGCCAGCAGCTCAGGGGACAGGGACCACAATGAGCAGTTCTTC. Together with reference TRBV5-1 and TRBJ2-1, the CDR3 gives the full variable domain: KAGVTQTPRYLIKTRGQQVTLSCSPISGHRSVSWYQQTPGQGLQFLFEYFSETQRNKGNFPGRFSGRQFSNSRSEMNVSTLELGDSALYLCASSSGDRDHNEQFFGPGTRLTVL.

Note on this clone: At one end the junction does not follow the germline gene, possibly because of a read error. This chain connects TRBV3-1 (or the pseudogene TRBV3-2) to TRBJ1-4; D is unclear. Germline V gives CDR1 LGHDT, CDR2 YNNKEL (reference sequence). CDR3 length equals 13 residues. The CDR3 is CASRQASNEKLFF. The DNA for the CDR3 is TGTGCCAGCAGGCAAGCCTCGAATGAAAAACTGTTTTTT.

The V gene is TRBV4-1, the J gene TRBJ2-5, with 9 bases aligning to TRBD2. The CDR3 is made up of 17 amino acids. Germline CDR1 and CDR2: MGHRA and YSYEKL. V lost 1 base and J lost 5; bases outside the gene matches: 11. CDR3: CASSQGPAGGSRETQYF. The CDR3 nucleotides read TGCGCCAGCAGCCAAGGGCCAGCGGGAGGTTCTAGGGAGACCCAGTACTTC.

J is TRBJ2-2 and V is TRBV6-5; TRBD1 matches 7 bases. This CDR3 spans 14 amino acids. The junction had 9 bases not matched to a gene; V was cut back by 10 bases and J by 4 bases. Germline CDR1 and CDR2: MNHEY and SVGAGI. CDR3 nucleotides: TGTGCCACCAGGAGACAGGGACGCACCGGGGAGCTGTTTTTT. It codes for CATRRQGRTGELFF.

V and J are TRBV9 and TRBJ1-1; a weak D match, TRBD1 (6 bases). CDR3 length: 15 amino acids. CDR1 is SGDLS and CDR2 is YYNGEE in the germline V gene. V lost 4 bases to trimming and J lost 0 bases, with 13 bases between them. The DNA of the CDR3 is TGTGCCAGCAGCTATTTGGACAGAATGAACACTGAAGCTTTCTTT. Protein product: CASSYLDRMNTEAFF.

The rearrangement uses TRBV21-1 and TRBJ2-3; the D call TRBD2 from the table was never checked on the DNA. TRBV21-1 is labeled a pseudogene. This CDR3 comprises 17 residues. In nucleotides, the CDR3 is TGTGCCAGCAGCTGCAGGTTTGCGGGGCCTAGCACAGATACGCAGTATTTT. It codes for CASSCRFAGPSTDTQYF.

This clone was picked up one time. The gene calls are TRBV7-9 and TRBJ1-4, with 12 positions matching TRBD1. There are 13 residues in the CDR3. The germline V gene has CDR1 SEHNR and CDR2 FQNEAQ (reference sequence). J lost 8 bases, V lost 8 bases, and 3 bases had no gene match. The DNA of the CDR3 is TGTGCCAGCCACGGGACAGGGGGCGAAAAACTGTTTTTT. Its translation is CASHGTGGEKLFF.

The CDR3 DNA reads as TGTGCCAGCAGCGAGGGACTAGCGGGAAGCTCCTACAATGAGCAGTTCTTC. This translates into CASSEGLAGSSYNEQFF. The genes are TRBV9 and TRBJ2-1, with 13 bases lining up with TRBD2. The CDR3 runs 17 residues. Unmatched junction bases numbered 3, after V lost 3 bases and J lost 0 bases. Germline V lookup: CDR1 SGDLS, CDR2 YYNGEE.

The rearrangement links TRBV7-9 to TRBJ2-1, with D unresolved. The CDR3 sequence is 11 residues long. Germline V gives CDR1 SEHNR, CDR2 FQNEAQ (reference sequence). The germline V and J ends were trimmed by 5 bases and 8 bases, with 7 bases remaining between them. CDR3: CASSPVDEQFF. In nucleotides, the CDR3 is TGTGCCAGCAGCCCCGTCGATGAGCAGTTCTTC.

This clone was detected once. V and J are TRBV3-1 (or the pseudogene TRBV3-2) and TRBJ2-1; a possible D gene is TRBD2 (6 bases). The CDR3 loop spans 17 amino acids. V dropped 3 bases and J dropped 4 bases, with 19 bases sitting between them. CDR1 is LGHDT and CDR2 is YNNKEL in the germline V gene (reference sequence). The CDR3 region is CASSQKGASDRYNEQFF. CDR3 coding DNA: TGTGCCAGCAGCCAGAAGGGCGCTAGCGATAGGTACAATGAGCAGTTCTTC.